These 24 T cell receptor beta chains came from one sample sequenced in a study of blood T cells in healthy people across ages. With a J-beta primer mix and a sample-barcoded 5' primer, a second PCR ran roughly 7 to 11 cycles. TCRdb used MiXCR to reprocess the 5' RACE reads, holding one entry per CDR3 protein. The sample carries about 1.1 million distinct CDR3 sequences, about two fifths recorded once. Specimen: blood. The receptors originated from a man between 18 and 29 years old in good health.

To note about this clonotype: This may arise from a read error, as a much more abundant clone is one base away. The V and J genes are TRBV29-1 and TRBJ1-2, with 7 bases fitting TRBD1. Germline-derived CDR1 and CDR2 are SQVTM and ANQGSEA. Losses at the gene ends were 5 bases for V and 4 bases for J; bases not matched to a gene: 10. The CDR3 length is 14 residues. The CDR3 loop reads CSVHDGTAFYGYTF. CDR3 DNA sequence: TGCAGCGTTCATGATGGGACAGCTTTCTATGGCTACACCTTC.

This clonotype was seen more than once but under ten times. This chain connects TRBV7-9 to TRBJ1-4; D unclear. V lost 4 bases to trimming and J lost 4 bases, with 7 bases between them. CDR1 SEHNR and CDR2 FQNEAQ come from the germline V gene (reference sequence). The CDR3 has 13 residues. The CDR3 protein is CASSSKDNEKLFF. The DNA of the CDR3 is TGTGCCAGCAGCTCCAAGGATAATGAAAAACTGTTTTTT.

On this clonotype: This could be a read error, since a much larger clone is one nucleotide away. The CDR3 protein is CASSLRRDRELFF. CDR3 DNA sequence: TGTGCCAGCAGCTTAAGGAGGGATAGGGAGCTGTTCTTC. The chain combines TRBV5-6 with TRBJ2-1, with a weak D call TRBD2 (6 bases). Germline V gene sequence: CDR1 SGHDT, CDR2 YYEEEE. CDR3 length: 13 amino acids.

This chain joins TRBV6-6 and TRBJ2-6, with no clear D. This CDR3 contains 16 residues. CDR1 and CDR2 from the germline V gene are MNHNY and SVGAGI (reference sequence). Trimming shortened V by 6 bases and J by 0 bases, and 12 bases separated the two germline ends. The CDR3 sequence is CASRFTPYSGANVLTF. The CDR3 DNA sequence: TGTGCCAGCAGATTTACACCATACTCTGGGGCCAACGTCCTGACTTTC.

As DNA, the CDR3 is TGTGCCAACCACGGTGGGGGGGATGGCTACACCTTC. Translating it yields CANHGGGDGYTF. The rearrangement links TRBV10-3 to TRBJ1-2; TRBD1 is a possible D gene (5 bases). CDR1 and CDR2 (germline): ENHRY, SYGVKD. The CDR3 is 12 residues long. V was pared by 10 bases and J by 6 bases, with 15 bases between.

This clonotype was counted between two and nine times. V is TRBV19 and J is TRBJ2-3; maybe TRBD1 (5 bases). The germline V gene has CDR1 LNHDA and CDR2 SQIVND (reference sequence). V was trimmed by 6 bases and J by 4 bases, leaving 8 bases between them. CDR3 length: 12 residues. CDR3 sequence (DNA): TGTGCCAGTAGGGGCAGGGCAGATACGCAGTATTTT. It is translated as CASRGRADTQYF.

The rearrangement links TRBV9 to TRBJ2-2; 9 nucleotides agree with TRBD1. V was pared by 5 bases and J by 3 bases, with 8 bases of the junction left unmatched. Germline lookup yields CDR1 SGDLS and CDR2 YYNGEE. CDR3 size: 16 residues. The CDR3 DNA follows: TGTGCCAGCAGGGAGACAGGGGGAATGGACACCGGGGAGCTGTTTTTT. Translated, it gives CASRETGGMDTGELFF.

This clonotype was detected only a few times. The rearrangement joins TRBV7-2 to TRBJ1-4; possibly TRBD1 for D (5 bases). CDR1 and CDR2 from the germline V gene are SGHTA and FQGNSA. The CDR3 length is 16 residues. The germline V and J ends were trimmed by 1 base and 7 bases, with 16 bases remaining between them. The CDR3: CASSLGGGTLGEKLFF. DNA for the CDR3: TGTGCCAGCAGCTTAGGGGGGGGTACGCTCGGTGAAAAACTGTTTTTT.

Notes on this clonotype: It may be a read error: a sequence one base away is much more abundant. The chain carries TRBV7-2 and TRBJ1-2; D uncertain. The CDR3 contains 12 residues. CDR1 SGHTA and CDR2 FQGNSA come from the germline V gene. The CDR3 DNA is TGTGCCAACAGCGACACTAACTATGGCTACACCTTC. Encoded protein: CANSDTNYGYTF. The complete variable domain, with remaining parts taken from reference TRBV7-2 and TRBJ1-2, reads GAGVSQSPSNKVTEKGKDVELRCDPISGHTALYWYRQSLGQGLEFLIYFQGNSAPDKSGLPSDRFSAERTGGSVSTLTIQRTQQEDSAVYLCANSDTNYGYTFGSGTRLTVV.

In its sample, this clonotype was seen a few times. The chain combines TRBV6-6 with TRBJ2-7; D ambiguous. Germline loops: CDR1 MNHNY, CDR2 SVGAGI (reference sequence). CDR3 length: 13 residues. Trimming cost V 0 bases and J 5 bases, with 8 bases left between them. The CDR3 protein is CASSYSRGDEQYF. Written as DNA, the CDR3 is TGTGCCAGCAGTTACTCTAGAGGCGACGAGCAGTACTTC.

The rearrangement uses TRBV10-3 and TRBJ2-3; D gene unclear. The V gene lost 2 bases and the J gene lost 8 bases, with 14 bases spanning the gap. CDR3 length: 14 amino acids. Germline values: CDR1 ENHRY, CDR2 SYGVKD. CDR3 DNA sequence: TGTGCCATCAGTGAGGGAAGGGAAGGCGGTACGCAGTATTTT. Protein product: CAISEGREGGTQYF.

The chain combines TRBV5-1 with TRBJ2-2, with 8 nucleotides matching TRBD2. There are 15 residues in the CDR3. The J segment lost 2 bases and the V segment lost 5 bases, leaving 5 bases of the junction unmatched. Germline V CDR1 and CDR2: SGHRS, YFSETQ. The CDR3 sequence: CASRFGLANTGELFF. The CDR3, as DNA: TGCGCCAGCAGATTTGGACTAGCTAACACCGGGGAGCTGTTTTTT. The variable domain in full, with the rest retrieved from reference TRBV5-1 and TRBJ2-2, is KAGVTQTPRYLIKTRGQQVTLSCSPISGHRSVSWYQQTPGQGLQFLFEYFSETQRNKGNFPGRFSGRQFSNSRSEMNVSTLELGDSALYLCASRFGLANTGELFFGEGSRLTVL.

This clonotype was detected many times. This rearrangement joins TRBV7-9 to TRBJ2-7, with D perhaps matching TRBD1 (5 bases). V dropped 4 bases and J dropped 2 bases, with 9 bases sitting between them. Germline V gives CDR1 SEHNR, CDR2 FQNEAQ (reference sequence). The CDR3 is 13 residues long. The CDR3 spells CASSSDITYEQYF. For the CDR3, the DNA is TGTGCCAGCAGCTCGGACATTACCTACGAGCAGTACTTC.

The sample holds a few counts of this clonotype. V usage is TRBV29-1 and J usage is TRBJ1-1; 7 nucleotides agree with TRBD1. V was pared by 0 bases and J by 2 bases, with 3 bases of the junction left unmatched. The CDR3 has 14 amino acids. CDR1 SQVTM and CDR2 ANQGSEA come from the germline V gene. CDR3 amino acids: CSVEDRGLNTEAFF. The CDR3 DNA sequence: TGCAGCGTTGAAGATAGGGGGCTTAACACTGAAGCTTTCTTT.

This clonotype turned up a few times. For the CDR3, the DNA is TGTGCCATCAGTGAGTCCCCCACTAGCGGGGTCACTACCGGGGAGCTGTTTTTT. Translation gives CAISESPTSGVTTGELFF. This sequence joins TRBV10-3 and TRBJ2-2, with TRBD2 matching over 10 bases. Germline V gene data show CDR1 as ENHRY and CDR2 as SYGVKD. J lost 5 bases, V lost 0 bases, and 9 bases had no gene match. This CDR3 is 18 amino acids long.

The CDR3 nucleotides read TGTGCCAGCATAAGAACGGGATCCGGGGAGCTGTTTTTT. It specifies CASIRTGSGELFF. The chain links TRBV25-1 to TRBJ2-2, with a weak D call TRBD2 (5 bases). The V gene's germline CDR1 is MGHDK and CDR2 SYGVNS. The CDR3 runs 13 residues. Trimming removed 7 bases at V and 6 bases at J, with 12 bases between.

The chain employs TRBV4-1 and TRBJ1-5; a possible D gene is TRBD1 (6 bases). Germline CDR1 and CDR2: MGHRA and YSYEKL. There are 14 residues in the CDR3. V was cut by 1 base and J by 6 bases, with 10 bases left in between. Here the CDR3 reads CASSQGGGSQPQHF. In DNA form, the CDR3 reads TGCGCCAGCAGCCAAGGAGGGGGAAGTCAGCCCCAGCATTTT.

V and J are TRBV19 and TRBJ1-2; no clear D. The CDR3 sequence is 16 residues long. V was pared by 3 bases and J by 4 bases, with 18 bases between. Germline V gene data show CDR1 as LNHDA and CDR2 as SQIVND (reference sequence). CDR3 sequence reads: CASSIFAGMSGYGYTF. As DNA, the CDR3 is TGTGCCAGTAGTATTTTTGCGGGGATGTCAGGCTATGGCTACACCTTC.

This rearrangement joins TRBV7-2 to TRBJ2-3, with unresolved D. CDR1 and CDR2 (germline): SGHTA, FQGNSA. The CDR3 consists of 15 residues. V shed 1 base and J shed 6 bases, with 14 bases lying between them. The DNA for the CDR3 is TGTGCCAGCAGCTTAGGCCCGCTAGAAGTCGATACGCAGTATTTT. Residues: CASSLGPLEVDTQYF.

The gene calls are TRBV6-5 and TRBJ1-2, with D unclear. V dropped 5 bases and J dropped 6 bases, with 13 bases sitting between them. The CDR3 spans 13 residues. The germline CDR1 and CDR2 sequences are MNHEY and SVGAGI. Here the CDR3 reads CASSLSEANGYTF. CDR3 coding DNA: TGTGCCAGCAGTCTTAGCGAGGCGAATGGCTACACCTTC.

V usage is TRBV4-3 and J usage is TRBJ2-3; D perhaps matches TRBD1 (7 bases). Trimming cost V 4 bases and J 6 bases, with 17 bases left between them. Per the germline V gene, CDR1 is LGHNA and CDR2 is YSLEER. The CDR3 runs 15 residues. CDR3 coding DNA: TGCGCCAGCAGCCCGGAGGGGGCTCCTCTGGATACGCAGTATTTT. It specifies CASSPEGAPLDTQYF.

This clonotype was detected only a few times. The chain combines TRBV20-1 with TRBJ2-1; 9 bases fit TRBD2. The CDR3 runs to 17 residues. J lost 3 bases, V lost 0 bases, and 9 bases had no gene match. Germline loops: CDR1 DFQATT, CDR2 SNEGSKA (reference sequence). DNA for the CDR3: TGCAGTGCTAGAGATTTGAGCGGGGGGCCCCTCTACAATGAGCAGTTCTTC. Translating it yields CSARDLSGGPLYNEQFF.

This sequence joins TRBV30 and TRBJ2-2; D remains unclear. Germline V gene lookup returns CDR1 GTSNPN and CDR2 SVGIG (reference sequence). The length of the CDR3 is 13 residues. V was cut by 4 bases and J by 1 base, with 7 bases left in between. As DNA, the CDR3 is TGTGCCTGGAACGAACAGAACACCGGGGAGCTGTTTTTT. This encodes CAWNEQNTGELFF.

On this clonotype itself: The junction does not match germline at one end; this may be a read error. The gene calls are TRBV12-3 or TRBV12-4 and TRBJ2-7; TRBD1 agrees at 7 bases. The CDR3 sequence is 14 residues long. CDR3 sequence: CAGSPGQEIYEQYF. As DNA, the CDR3 is TGTGCCGGCAGTCCCGGACAGGAGATCTACGAGCAGTACTTC.